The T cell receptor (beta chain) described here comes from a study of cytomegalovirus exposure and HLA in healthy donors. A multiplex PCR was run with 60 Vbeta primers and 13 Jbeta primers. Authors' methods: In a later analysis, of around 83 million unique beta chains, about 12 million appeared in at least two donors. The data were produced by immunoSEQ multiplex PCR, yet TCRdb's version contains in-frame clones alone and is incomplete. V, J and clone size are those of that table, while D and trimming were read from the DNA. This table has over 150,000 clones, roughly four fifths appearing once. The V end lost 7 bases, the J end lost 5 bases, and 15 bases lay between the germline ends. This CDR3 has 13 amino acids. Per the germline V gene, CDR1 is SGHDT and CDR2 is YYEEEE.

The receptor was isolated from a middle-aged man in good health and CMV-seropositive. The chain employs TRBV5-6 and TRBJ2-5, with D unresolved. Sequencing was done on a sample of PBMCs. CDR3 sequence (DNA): TGTGCCAGCGGATTGCCGGGTTTGGAGACCCAGTACTTC. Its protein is CASGLPGLETQYF.